This T cell receptor (beta chain) stems from a study of response to subunit inactivated influenza vaccine. Whole-study results and caveats: Authors suggested each seasonal influenza vaccination recruits few new T cells.

V dropped 2 bases and J dropped 2 bases, with 5 bases sitting between them. CDR3 length: 13 residues. Germline CDR1 SEHNR, CDR2 FQNEAQ (reference sequence). This clonotype showed up just a few times. The antigen remains unidentified. Being one base from a much bigger clone, this may be a read error. TCRdb called the RT-PCR reads again in MiXCR, with one record for every CDR3 protein. The profile shows hundreds of thousands of distinct CDR3 sequences, 18% of them singletons. This rearrangement joins TRBV7-9 to TRBJ2-3; no firm D call. Sequenced material: PBMCs from blood, taken 4 to 6 days after vaccination. The receptor's source is a man aged 45-65 years who received an inactivated influenza vaccine. The CDR3 here is CASSLPVTDTQYF. The DNA of the CDR3 is TGTGCCAGCAGCTTACCAGTCACAGATACGCAGTATTTT.